Below, 21 T cell receptor beta chains from the same sample are listed, as sequenced in a study of T cell responses to AZD1222 COVID-19 vaccine. Data came from immunoSEQ multiplex PCR; TCRdb stores just in-frame clones and leaves some out. The table includes 100,000 or so clones, roughly nine tenths detected once. The sequences come from peripheral blood, collected 28 days after the second AZD1222 dose. All receptors come from an adult who received the AZD1222 COVID-19 vaccine.

The J gene is TRBJ1-1, the V gene TRBV6-5, with unresolved D. V was clipped by 7 bases and J by 4 bases, with 13 bases between them. There are 13 residues in the CDR3. Germline V lookup: CDR1 MNHEY, CDR2 SVGAGI. The CDR3 sequence is CASTVPRGTEAFF. CDR3 sequence (DNA): TGTGCCAGCACGGTCCCCCGTGGCACTGAAGCTTTCTTT.

This clone appeared once. The junction does not match germline at one end; this may be a read error. The chain employs TRBV27 and TRBJ2-5, with unresolved D. The CDR3 sequence is 14 residues long. The germline V gene has CDR1 MNHEY and CDR2 SMNVEV (reference sequence). The CDR3 is CASSLSPSQETQYF. The CDR3 coding sequence is TGTGCCAGCAGTCTATCCCCGTCACAAGAGACCCAGTACTTC.

V is TRBV28 and J is TRBJ2-1, with 8 nucleotides matching TRBD2. J was trimmed by 4 bases and V by 5 bases; bases with no gene match: 4. In germline, CDR1 is MDHEN, CDR2 SYDVKM. The CDR3 length is 14 residues. CDR3 sequence reads: CASSPGLDYNEQFF. The CDR3, as DNA: TGTGCCAGCAGTCCGGGACTAGATTACAATGAGCAGTTCTTC.

This sequence joins TRBV5-1 and TRBJ2-7; TRBD1 agrees at 8 bases. Trimming at V came to 5 bases and at J to 5 bases, leaving 9 bases not matched to a gene. The CDR3 sequence is 14 residues long. Germline V gene data show CDR1 as SGHRS and CDR2 as YFSETQ. CDR3: CASRLIQGADEQYF. The DNA for the CDR3 is TGCGCCAGCAGGCTAATCCAGGGGGCGGACGAGCAGTACTTC.

This rearrangement joins TRBV7-8 to TRBJ2-1; a possible D gene is TRBD1 (6 bases). V was clipped by 5 bases and J by 6 bases, with 14 bases between them. The CDR3 runs 14 residues. The germline V gene encodes CDR1 SGHVS and CDR2 FQNEAQ. CDR3 DNA: TGTGCCAGCAGCACAGGGATGGATACCAATGAGCAGTTCTTC. Protein product: CASSTGMDTNEQFF. Combining the CDR3 with reference TRBV7-8 and TRBJ2-1 gives the whole variable domain GAGVSQSPRYKVAKRGQDVALRCDPISGHVSLFWYQQALGQGPEFLTYFQNEAQLDKSGLPSDRFFAERPEGSVSTLKIQRTQQEDSAVYLCASSTGMDTNEQFFGPGTRLTVL.

V and J are TRBV6-5 and TRBJ2-7, with 8 nucleotides matching TRBD1. Germline V CDR1 and CDR2: MNHEY, SVGAGI. The CDR3 has 13 residues. Trimming at V came to 6 bases and at J to 7 bases, leaving 8 bases not matched to a gene. The CDR3: CASRAPDRDEQYF. The CDR3 DNA reads as TGTGCCAGCAGGGCTCCGGACAGGGATGAGCAGTACTTC.

J is TRBJ2-1 and V is TRBV28; no clear D. Germline loops: CDR1 MDHEN, CDR2 SYDVKM. The CDR3 has 11 residues. V was clipped by 3 bases and J by 7 bases, with 4 bases between them. CDR3 DNA: TGTGCCAGCAGTTTGGAGAATGAGCAGTTCTTC. It codes for CASSLENEQFF.

This chain uses TRBV5-1 with TRBJ2-3, with a tentative D call TRBD2 (5 bases). Germline CDR1 reads SGHRS; CDR2 reads YFSETQ. V lost 4 bases and J 4 bases, leaving 13 bases between the germline ends. The length of the CDR3 is 14 residues. The CDR3 region has the DNA TGCGCCAGCAGCGATCGGACTCTGTCAGATACGCAGTATTTT. It is translated as CASSDRTLSDTQYF.

This chain uses TRBV28 with TRBJ1-1, with 9 bases that match TRBD1. The ends lost 1 base at V and 5 bases at J; junction bases unmatched: 5. Per the germline V gene, CDR1 is MDHEN and CDR2 is SYDVKM. The CDR3 extends over 15 amino acids. CDR3 region: CASSLYTGGGTEAFF. DNA of the CDR3: TGTGCCAGCAGTTTATATACAGGGGGCGGGACTGAAGCTTTCTTT.

This rearrangement joins TRBV28 to TRBJ1-6, with TRBD1 identical over 7 bases. With V trimmed by 7 bases and J by 3 bases, 6 bases remained unmatched. The V gene's germline CDR1 is MDHEN and CDR2 SYDVKM. The CDR3 spans 15 residues. The CDR3 DNA reads TGTGCCAGCAATTCGGACAGGCACTATAATTCACCCCTCCACTTT. Its protein product is CASNSDRHYNSPLHF.

This chain joins TRBV5-1 and TRBJ1-2; 10 nucleotides align to TRBD1. This CDR3 is 13 amino acids long. Trimming took 4 bases from V and 6 from J; bases not matched to a gene: 3. Germline loops: CDR1 SGHRS, CDR2 YFSETQ. The CDR3 reads CASSTGQGNGYTF. For the CDR3, the DNA is TGCGCCAGCAGCACGGGACAGGGGAATGGCTACACCTTC.

The rearrangement joins TRBV21-1 to TRBJ2-1; TRBD1 is the table's D call, not checked against the DNA. TRBV21-1 is flagged as a pseudogene. This CDR3 region has 15 residues. CDR3 coding DNA: TGTGCCAGCAGCATAAAGTGCGGGACAGACAATGAGCAGTTCTTC. Translating gives CASSIKCGTDNEQFF.

J is TRBJ1-2 and V is TRBV18, with TRBD1 matching over 7 bases. V shed 3 bases, J shed 5 bases, and the junction held 12 bases outside the gene matches. CDR1 is KGHSH, CDR2 LQKENI, per germline. This CDR3 comprises 16 residues. The CDR3 protein is CASSPRPGQQGYGYTF. DNA for the CDR3: TGTGCCAGCTCACCCCGACCGGGACAGCAGGGATATGGCTACACCTTC.

The V gene is TRBV19, the J gene TRBJ2-1; 7 nucleotides line up with TRBD2. The germline V gene has CDR1 LNHDA and CDR2 SQIVND (reference sequence). V was pared by 6 bases and J by 5 bases, with 7 bases of the junction left unmatched. CDR3 size: 14 residues. Here the CDR3 DNA reads TGTGCCAGTAGCTTCGGACTAGTGAACAATGAGCAGTTCTTC. Encoded protein: CASSFGLVNNEQFF.

This chain connects TRBV5-1 to TRBJ2-2, with D unresolved. This CDR3 spans 13 amino acids. Per germline, CDR1 SGHRS and CDR2 YFSETQ. V lost 4 bases to trimming and J lost 7 bases, with 11 bases between them. CDR3 DNA sequence: TGCGCCAGCAGCCCTATTGGAGACGGGGAGCTGTTTTTT. Translation: CASSPIGDGELFF.

The chain joins TRBV2 to TRBJ1-1; D remains unclear. The CDR3 runs to 14 residues. The germline V and J ends were trimmed by 5 bases and 0 bases, with 10 bases remaining between them. Germline V gives CDR1 SNHLY, CDR2 FYNNEI. The CDR3 bases are TGTGCCAGCAGTTACCGTGGTTTGAACACTGAAGCTTTCTTT. This encodes CASSYRGLNTEAFF. Supplemented by reference TRBV2 and TRBJ1-1, the full variable domain reads EPEVTQTPSHQVTQMGQEVILRCVPISNHLYFYWYRQILGQKVEFLVSFYNNEISEKSEIFDDQFSVERPDGSNFTLKIRSTKLEDSAMYFCASSYRGLNTEAFFGQGTRLTVV.

In its sample, this clone was seen once. The V and J genes are TRBV5-6 and TRBJ2-7; D may be TRBD1 (6 bases). Per germline, CDR1 SGHDT and CDR2 YYEEEE. The CDR3 has 12 residues. The V end lost 4 bases, the J end lost 10 bases, and 15 bases lay between the germline ends. CDR3 DNA sequence: TGTGCCAGCAGCGGAACAGGGAACAAACAGTACTTC. Its protein is CASSGTGNKQYF.

The V call is TRBV29-1, the J call TRBJ1-1; D unclear. V dropped 2 bases and J dropped 1 base, with 8 bases sitting between them. The CDR3 covers 13 residues. Germline V gives CDR1 SQVTM, CDR2 ANQGSEA. In DNA form, the CDR3 reads TGCAGCGTTGAACGTGTTACGAACACTGAAGCTTTCTTT. Its protein product is CSVERVTNTEAFF.

The chain has TRBV6-1 and TRBJ1-4, with TRBD1 as a possible D gene (6 bases). The CDR3 is made up of 15 amino acids. V lost 3 bases, J lost 6 bases, and 14 bases lay in between. Germline V CDR1 and CDR2: MNHNS, SASEGT. DNA for the CDR3: TGTGCCAGCAGTGATTACGGGAGGGGGGATGAAAAACTGTTTTTT. It translates to CASSDYGRGDEKLFF.

V gene TRBV28 combines with J gene TRBJ2-1, with TRBD1 matching 11 bases. V was clipped by 7 bases and J by 9 bases; unmatched bases: 14. Germline V gives CDR1 MDHEN, CDR2 SYDVKM. This CDR3 comprises 16 residues. CDR3 sequence (DNA): TGTGCCAGCACCCCGTCCGGGACAGGGGGGCTTGTTGAGCAGTTCTTC. Translated: CASTPSGTGGLVEQFF.

The V and J genes are TRBV30 and TRBJ1-5; D gene ambiguous. The CDR3 loop spans 13 amino acids. Germline V CDR1 and CDR2: GTSNPN, SVGIG (reference sequence). V was pared by 1 base and J by 6 bases, with 10 bases between. The CDR3 DNA follows: TGTGCCTGGAGTGACCGGGCGGCTCAGCCCCAGCATTTT. As protein: CAWSDRAAQPQHF.